This T cell receptor (beta chain) was observed in a study of immune characterization of retroperitoneal liposarcoma. This clonotype was picked up a small number of times. From the PCR reads, TCRdb called clonotypes with MiXCR, one entry per CDR3 protein. The sample consists of more than 6,500 distinct CDR3 sequences, roughly 29% of them appearing once. The CDR3 is 20 amino acids. CDR1 is MNHNY and CDR2 is SVGAGI in the germline V gene (reference sequence). The sequenced material came from tumor tissue. This TCR was sampled from a female donor with retroperitoneal liposarcoma. The chain employs TRBV6-6 and TRBJ2-1; 11 nucleotides line up with TRBD2. The J call may not be correct, given that the DNA end is closer to TRBJ2-7. CDR3 residues: CASSYSRGTSGPSSYNEQYF. The CDR3 bases are TGTGCCAGCAGTTACTCCCGAGGGACTAGCGGCCCGAGCTCCTACAATGAGCAGTACTTC.